The 14 T cell receptor beta chains below were found in one sample sequenced in a study of blood T cell repertoires in COVID-19. Measured with immunoSEQ multiplex PCR; TCRdb has only the in-frame clones, and not every one. Of about 120,000 clones listed, roughly 82% are singletons. Sample: peripheral blood. The source is a woman aged 60-75 years with acute or convalescent COVID-19.

J is TRBJ2-2 and V is TRBV15; 15 bases map to TRBD2. The V and J ends lost 5 bases and 6 bases, in that order; junction bases with no gene match: 7. The germline V gene has CDR1 LNHNV and CDR2 YYDKDF (reference sequence). CDR3 length: 17 residues. DNA of the CDR3: TGTGCCACCAGCGTAGGACTAGCGGGGGGGCTAGCCGGGGAGCTGTTTTTT. Translating gives CATSVGLAGGLAGELFF.

The chain is built from TRBV28 and TRBJ1-2, with 8 bases identical to TRBD1. This CDR3 has 14 residues. V shed 5 bases, J shed 3 bases, and the junction held 5 bases outside the gene matches. CDR1 and CDR2 (germline): MDHEN, SYDVKM. The CDR3, as DNA: TGTGCCAGCAGTGTTACAGGGGGAGACTATGGCTACACCTTC. It yields the protein CASSVTGGDYGYTF.

This clone showed up just once. The V gene is TRBV4-1, the J gene TRBJ2-5, with D maybe TRBD2 (5 bases). From germline, CDR1 is MGHRA and CDR2 YSYEKL. The ends were cut back, 3 bases at V and 5 bases at J, with 13 bases in the middle. The CDR3 sequence is 14 residues long. The CDR3 DNA sequence: TGCGCCAGCAGCCAGGCCGGGGTTCGCGAGACCCAGTACTTC. Its translation: CASSQAGVRETQYF.

The chain joins TRBV7-2 to TRBJ2-2, with TRBD2 matching 7 bases. The CDR3 consists of 16 residues. V shed 5 bases, J shed 4 bases, and the junction held 10 bases outside the gene matches. CDR1 SGHTA and CDR2 FQGNSA come from the germline V gene. In DNA form, the CDR3 reads TGTGCCAGCAGCCCTTTGGTGGCTAGCGGCACCGGGGAGCTGTTTTTT. This sequence encodes CASSPLVASGTGELFF.

The chain combines TRBV7-2 with TRBJ1-6; the D gene is possibly TRBD1 (5 bases). There are 14 residues in the CDR3. V was shortened by 1 base and J by 8 bases, with 9 bases between the two germline ends. Germline V gene lookup returns CDR1 SGHTA and CDR2 FQGNSA. The CDR3 sequence: CASSLGQGHSPLHF. CDR3 in DNA: TGTGCCAGCAGCTTAGGGCAGGGCCATTCACCCCTCCACTTT.

The chain employs TRBV7-9 and TRBJ1-6; D is perhaps TRBD1 (5 bases). Germline assignment: CDR1 SEHNR and CDR2 FQNEAQ (reference sequence). The CDR3 length is 13 residues. V lost 5 bases to trimming and J lost 10 bases, with 12 bases between them. CDR3 sequence: CASSRDSDSPLHF. The CDR3 DNA reads as TGTGCCAGCAGCCGTGACAGTGACTCACCCCTCCACTTT.

The V and J genes are TRBV27 and TRBJ1-4, with 8 bases lining up with TRBD1. CDR1 MNHEY and CDR2 SMNVEV come from the germline V gene (reference sequence). The junction had 4 bases not matched to a gene; V was cut back by 4 bases and J by 3 bases. The CDR3 sequence is 15 residues long. This CDR3 reads CASSSKDRANEKLFF. CDR3 in DNA: TGTGCCAGCAGTTCCAAGGACAGGGCTAATGAAAAACTGTTTTTT.

The chain uses TRBV9 and TRBJ1-5; TRBD1 agrees at 8 bases. CDR3 length: 15 residues. Germline CDR1 is SGDLS and CDR2 is YYNGEE. The V and J ends lost 3 bases and 6 bases, in that order; junction bases with no gene match: 8. This CDR3 reads CASSASTGGGQPQHF. CDR3 DNA: TGTGCCAGCAGCGCATCAACAGGGGGAGGTCAGCCCCAGCATTTT. Combining the CDR3 with reference TRBV9 and TRBJ1-5 gives the whole variable domain DSGVTQTPKHLITATGQRVTLRCSPRSGDLSVYWYQQSLDQGLQFLIQYYNGEERAKGNILERFSAQQFPDLHSELNLSSLELGDSALYFCASSASTGGGQPQHFGDGTRLSIL.

The rearrangement links TRBV7-3 to TRBJ2-1; 8 bases fit TRBD2. The CDR3 is 15 residues long. The ends lost 3 bases at V and 9 bases at J; junction bases unmatched: 10. Looked up from germline, CDR1 is SGHTA and CDR2 is FQGTGA. CDR3 amino acids: CASSLAGTRSSEQFF. The DNA of the CDR3 is TGTGCCAGCAGCTTGGCCGGGACTAGGTCTAGTGAGCAGTTCTTC.

CDR3: CASSVTPMDTQYF. The CDR3, as DNA: TGTGCCAGCAGCGTAACTCCAATGGATACGCAGTATTTT. The V and J genes are TRBV9 and TRBJ2-3, with D hard to call. V dropped 1 base and J dropped 6 bases, with 9 bases sitting between them. Germline V gene data show CDR1 as SGDLS and CDR2 as YYNGEE. The CDR3 loop spans 13 amino acids.

This clone occurred once. The CDR3 DNA sequence: TGTGCCAGCAGTTTGGGCGGGGCGAGCCAGCAGTTCTTC. Protein product: CASSLGGASQQFF. V is TRBV12-3 or TRBV12-4 and J is TRBJ2-1; maybe TRBD2 (6 bases). Trimming left V 3 bases short and J 11 bases short, with 14 bases between. This CDR3 has 13 residues.

The J gene is TRBJ2-2, the V gene TRBV28, with TRBD1 matching 9 bases. Trimming took 6 bases from V and 4 from J; bases not matched to a gene: 9. Per the germline V gene, CDR1 is MDHEN and CDR2 is SYDVKM. The length of the CDR3 is 16 residues. The CDR3 sequence: CASRTAGTGTTGELFF. The CDR3 nucleotides are TGTGCCAGCAGAACTGCCGGGACAGGGACCACCGGGGAGCTGTTTTTT.

The rearrangement joins TRBV5-4 to TRBJ2-1, with 9 nucleotides matching TRBD1. The CDR3 has 16 residues. Germline V lookup: CDR1 SGHNT, CDR2 YYREEE (reference sequence). The trim removed 5 bases at V and 3 bases at J, leaving 9 bases unmatched. The CDR3 sequence is CASSRGQGLIYNEQFF. The DNA of the CDR3 is TGTGCCAGCAGTAGGGGACAGGGTTTGATCTACAATGAGCAGTTCTTC. The full variable domain, with the rest looked up from reference TRBV5-4 and TRBJ2-1, is ETGVTQSPTHLIKTRGQQVTLRCSSQSGHNTVSWYQQALGQGPQFIFQYYREEENGRGNFPPRFSGLQFPNYSSELNVNALELDDSALYLCASSRGQGLIYNEQFFGPGTRLTVL.

The V gene is TRBV18, the J gene TRBJ1-3; perhaps TRBD1 as D (6 bases). Germline V CDR1 and CDR2: KGHSH, LQKENI. This CDR3 contains 11 residues. Trimming removed 11 bases at V and 3 bases at J, with 8 bases between. The CDR3 region has the DNA TGTGCCGGGGGCATTGGAAACACCATATATTTT. This translates into CAGGIGNTIYF.